One sample yielded the 5 T cell receptor beta chains listed below, sequenced in a study of shared clonotypes between healthy human individuals. The protocol was immunoSEQ multiplex PCR, while the TCRdb copy is restricted to in-frame clones and leaves out a portion. The sample includes 2,500,000 or so clones, around 94% of them seen just once. The source material was naive CD4+ T cells sorted from blood. Subset defined: CD45RA+ positively selected. Receptors were obtained from a man between 18 and 29 years old in good health.

The V gene is TRBV2, the J gene TRBJ2-3; 10 positions agree with TRBD2. Unmatched junction bases numbered 2, after V lost 5 bases and J lost 0 bases. The CDR3 loop spans 15 amino acids. CDR1 and CDR2 from the germline V gene are SNHLY and FYNNEI. The CDR3 coding sequence is TGTGCCAGCAGTATAGCGGGGGGCAGCACAGATACGCAGTATTTT. Amino acid sequence: CASSIAGGSTDTQYF.

This rearrangement joins TRBV7-2 to TRBJ2-5; D might be TRBD2 (5 bases). The CDR3 has 16 amino acids. With 1 base removed from V and 1 base from J, the gap between germline ends came to 13 bases. Germline assignment: CDR1 SGHTA and CDR2 FQGNSA. CDR3 bases: TGTGCCAGCAGCTTAGTCGCCGGGAAGGCCCAAGAGACCCAGTACTTC. This codes for CASSLVAGKAQETQYF.

This rearrangement joins TRBV6-5 to TRBJ2-2; D is ambiguous. Germline V gives CDR1 MNHEY, CDR2 SVGAGI. CDR3 size: 15 residues. Trimming shortened V by 2 bases and J by 1 base, and 8 bases separated the two germline ends. The CDR3 DNA reads TGTGCCAGCAGTTACGGGTCCCAGAACACCGGGGAGCTGTTTTTT. Translation: CASSYGSQNTGELFF.

The V call is TRBV7-2, the J call TRBJ2-4, with D possibly TRBD2 on 6 matching bases. This CDR3 is built from 16 residues. Germline CDR1 SGHTA, CDR2 FQGNSA. Trimming shortened V by 1 base and J by 2 bases, and 12 bases separated the two germline ends. As DNA, the CDR3 is TGTGCCAGCAGCTTAGACGGGGGAGGAACCAAAAACATTCAGTACTTC. Protein sequence: CASSLDGGGTKNIQYF.

The chain recombines TRBV19 with TRBJ2-2; 7 bases line up with TRBD1. This CDR3 region has 15 residues. Trimming cost V 7 bases and J 0 bases; bases outside gene matches: 5. Per the germline V gene, CDR1 is LNHDA and CDR2 is SQIVND (reference sequence). CDR3 amino acids: CASNQGQTNTGELFF. In nucleotides, the CDR3 is TGTGCCAGTAATCAGGGACAGACGAACACCGGGGAGCTGTTTTTT.